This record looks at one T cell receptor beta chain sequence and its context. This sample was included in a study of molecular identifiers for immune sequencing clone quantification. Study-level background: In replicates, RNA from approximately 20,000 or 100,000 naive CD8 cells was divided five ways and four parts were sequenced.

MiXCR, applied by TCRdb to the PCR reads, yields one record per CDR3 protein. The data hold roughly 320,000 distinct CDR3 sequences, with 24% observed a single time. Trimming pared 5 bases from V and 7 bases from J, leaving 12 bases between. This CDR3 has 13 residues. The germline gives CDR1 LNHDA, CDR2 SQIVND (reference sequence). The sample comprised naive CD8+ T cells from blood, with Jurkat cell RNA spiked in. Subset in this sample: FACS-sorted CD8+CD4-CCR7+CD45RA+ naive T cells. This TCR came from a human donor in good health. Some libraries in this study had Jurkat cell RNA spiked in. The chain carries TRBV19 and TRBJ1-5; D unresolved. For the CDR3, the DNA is TGTGCCAGTAGTGAGAGTTTAAGCCAGCCCCAGCATTTT. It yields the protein CASSESLSQPQHF.